This is a list of T cell receptor beta chains from one sample in a study of CD8 T cells in ankylosing spondylitis. One entry per CDR3 protein, called by TCRdb with MiXCR from the 5' RACE reads. The data contain around 340,000 distinct CDR3 sequences, about 14% of them seen just once; the ten biggest clones take up around 1%. The sample was blood, either unsorted or a sorted T cell fraction (not recorded which). The receptor source for this set is a male donor with ankylosing spondylitis or in good health (not recorded which). Each CDR3 is given with its conserved first and last residue. The D gene is left open where the match is weak. The listing skips clone size in some rows; elsewhere it reads once, few, many or a size class.

size	J	V	D	DNA	CDR3
few	TRBJ2-5	TRBV29-1	TRBD2	TGCAGCGTTGCCCTTCCGGGGGGGGGCCAAGAGACCCAGTACTTC	CSVALPGGGQETQYF
many	TRBJ1-1	TRBV11-3	.	TGTGCCAGCAGCTTGGCAGGTGAAGCTTTCTTT	CASSLAGEAFF
many	TRBJ1-2	TRBV7-9	.	TGTGCCAGCAGCTTAGGAGTCTATGGCTACACCTTC	CASSLGVYGYTF
.	TRBJ2-5	TRBV11-3	TRBD1	TGTGCCAGCAGCACAGGGACAGGGGGTGGGGAGACCCAGTACTTC	CASSTGTGGGETQYF
few	TRBJ2-1	TRBV5-1	TRBD2	TGCGCCAGCACGGGACTAGCCCCAAATGAGCAGTTCTTC	CASTGLAPNEQFF
many	TRBJ2-5	TRBV20-1	.	TGCAGTGCTCGAGACAAAACCCAGTACTTC	CSARDKTQYF
many	TRBJ2-5	TRBV12-3/TRBV12-4	.	TGTGCCAGCAGCCAACTTAGGTGGGAGACCCAGTACTTC	CASSQLRWETQYF
.	TRBJ2-1	TRBV12-3/TRBV12-4	TRBD2	TGTGCCAGCAGTTTCGGGGGGGTGGGGAGCAATGAGCAGTTCTTC	CASSFGGVGSNEQFF
.	TRBJ2-7	TRBV12-3/TRBV12-4	.	TGTGCCAGCAACTTCAGGATAACTGGAGAGCAGTACTTC	CASNFRITGEQYF
many	TRBJ2-1	TRBV12-3/TRBV12-4	.	TGTGCCAGCAGTTTCGGGGGCATGTGGTACAATGAGCAGTTCTTC	CASSFGGMWYNEQFF
.	TRBJ2-2	TRBV30	TRBD2	TGTGCCTGGGGGGGACTAGCGGGAGTTACCGGGGAGCTGTTTTTT	CAWGGLAGVTGELFF
.	TRBJ2-1	TRBV3-1	TRBD2	TGTGCCAGCAGCCAAACTAGCGGGGTCGTTTCCTACAATGAGCAGTTCTTC	CASSQTSGVVSYNEQFF
.	TRBJ2-4	TRBV21-1	.	TGTGCCAGCAGCAAAGGGCCGGGGGACCGGGGCAAAAACATTCAGTACTTC	CASSKGPGDRGKNIQYF
few	TRBJ2-5	TRBV29-1	.	TGCAGCGTGGACACCTCCGGGAGCCTTCCTGGGGAGACCCAGTACTTC	CSVDTSGSLPGETQYF
few	TRBJ2-7	TRBV2	.	TGTGCCAGCAGTGTCAACTACCTCTACGAGCAGTACTTC	CASSVNYLYEQYF
few	TRBJ2-2	TRBV29-1	.	TGCAGCGCTTACAGGGACACCGGGGAGCTGTTTTTT	CSAYRDTGELFF
few	TRBJ2-3	TRBV5-1	.	TGCGCCAGCAGGCTCCACACAGATACGCAGTATTTT	CASRLHTDTQYF
many	TRBJ1-1	TRBV5-6	.	TGTGCCAGCAGCTTGCTGATCCCCCGGCTGAACACTGAAGCTTTCTTT	CASSLLIPRLNTEAFF
.	TRBJ2-1	TRBV4-2	TRBD2	TGTGCCAGCAACTCATTAAGCGGGGTCTCCTACAATGAGCAGTTCTTC	CASNSLSGVSYNEQFF
.	TRBJ2-1	TRBV5-1	TRBD2	TGCGCCAGCAGCTTGGATTTAGCGGGGGGGAGGCAGTTCTTC	CASSLDLAGGRQFF
many	TRBJ1-5	TRBV11-2	TRBD1	TGTGCCAGCAGCTCGACAGGGGGATTCAATCAGCCCCAGCATTTT	CASSSTGGFNQPQHF
.	TRBJ1-6	TRBV5-1	.	TGCGCCAGCAGCTTGAGCGCGGGTGGCAGGGTGGACTCACCCCTCCACTTT	CASSLSAGGRVDSPLHF
once	TRBJ1-2	TRBV20-1	.	TGCAGTGCTAGAGCCCGGGACAACTCTAACTATGGCTACACCTTT	CSARARDNSNYGYTF
.	TRBJ1-1	TRBV12-3/TRBV12-4	.	TGTGCCAGCAGTTTCTTGAGGGGATCCACTGAAGCTTTCTTT	CASSFLRGSTEAFF
few	TRBJ2-2	TRBV5-1	.	TGCGCCAGCAGTTCATCTGAGGCCGGGGAGCTGTTTTTT	CASSSSEAGELFF
.	TRBJ2-2	TRBV11-2	TRBD2	TGTGCCAGCAGCTCCCCGGGACTAGCCTCCTGGCTCACCGGGGAGCTGTTTTTT	CASSSPGLASWLTGELFF
.	TRBJ2-7	TRBV20-1	TRBD1	TGCAGTGCTTTGGACAGGGGAACCTACGAGCAGTACTTC	CSALDRGTYEQYF
few	TRBJ1-4	TRBV29-1	.	TGCAGCGTTGGGGGGATTGCAACTAATGAAAAACTGTTTTTT	CSVGGIATNEKLFF
many	TRBJ2-2	TRBV9	TRBD2	TGTGCCAGCAGCGTAGGGGCTAGCGGGACCGGGGAGCTGTTTTTT	CASSVGASGTGELFF
.	TRBJ2-1	TRBV28	TRBD2	TGTGCCAGCAGTACCATCGCCGGGACTAGCGGACACAATGAGCAGTTCTTC	CASSTIAGTSGHNEQFF
few	TRBJ2-2	TRBV6-5	TRBD2	TGTGCCAGCAGTTACTCGGCCTTTGGCGCGGGAGTTAGCAGCGGGGAGCTGTTTTTT	CASSYSAFGAGVSSGELFF
.	TRBJ2-3	TRBV10-3	TRBD2	TGTGCCATCAGCCTAGCGGGAGAGGGAGATACGCAGTATTTT	CAISLAGEGDTQYF
many	TRBJ2-1	TRBV20-1	TRBD2	TGCAGTGCCCAAGGGCAGCGGGGAAGTAATGAGCAGTTCTTC	CSAQGQRGSNEQFF
many	TRBJ1-5	TRBV12-3/TRBV12-4	.	TGTGCCAGCAGTTTGGGGGCATTAAGCAATCAGCCCCAGCATTTT	CASSLGALSNQPQHF
.	TRBJ1-1	TRBV5-1	.	TGCGCCAGCAGCTTGGGCTACACTGAAGCTTTCTTT	CASSLGYTEAFF
few	TRBJ2-1	TRBV10-3	TRBD2	TGTGCCACCAGACTAGCGGGGTTTTCCAGCTCCTACAATGAGCAGTTCTTC	CATRLAGFSSSYNEQFF
.	TRBJ2-3	TRBV12-3/TRBV12-4	.	TGTGCCAGCAGTTTTTATGCGCGAACAACGGCAGATACGCAGTATTTT	CASSFYARTTADTQYF
many	TRBJ2-1	TRBV25-1	TRBD2	TGTGCCAGCAGTGGGACTAGCGGACTCTACAATGAGCAGTTCTTC	CASSGTSGLYNEQFF
.	TRBJ2-1	TRBV12-3/TRBV12-4	.	TGTGCCAGCAGTTTGATGAGGGGATCTACCTACAATGAGCAGTTCTTC	CASSLMRGSTYNEQFF
.	TRBJ1-1	TRBV3-1	.	TGTGCCAGCAGCCCGGTCGGGGGGAGGACTGAAGCTTTCTTT	CASSPVGGRTEAFF
few	TRBJ2-4	TRBV3-1	.	TGTGCCAGCAGCCAACGGGACCCCTATGCCCAAGGCATTCAGTACTTC	CASSQRDPYAQGIQYF
.	TRBJ2-7	TRBV5-1	TRBD2	TGCGCCAGCAGCTTGGAAGCCAGCGGGAGCTCCTACGAGCAGTACTTC	CASSLEASGSSYEQYF
.	TRBJ2-7	TRBV5-6	TRBD2	TGTGCCAGCAGCACCCGGGGAGGGTCCTACGAGCAGTACTTC	CASSTRGGSYEQYF
many	TRBJ2-5	TRBV5-1	.	TGCGCCAGCAGCCTTGGAGAGGTTGCGGAGACCCAGTACTTC	CASSLGEVAETQYF
.	TRBJ2-5	TRBV5-1	.	TGCGCCAGCAGCAGACCCGGGCCCCAAGAGACCCAGTACTTC	CASSRPGPQETQYF
many	TRBJ2-3	TRBV12-3/TRBV12-4	.	TGTGCCAGCACCAAGACCCAGGGAACGCAGTATTTT	CASTKTQGTQYF